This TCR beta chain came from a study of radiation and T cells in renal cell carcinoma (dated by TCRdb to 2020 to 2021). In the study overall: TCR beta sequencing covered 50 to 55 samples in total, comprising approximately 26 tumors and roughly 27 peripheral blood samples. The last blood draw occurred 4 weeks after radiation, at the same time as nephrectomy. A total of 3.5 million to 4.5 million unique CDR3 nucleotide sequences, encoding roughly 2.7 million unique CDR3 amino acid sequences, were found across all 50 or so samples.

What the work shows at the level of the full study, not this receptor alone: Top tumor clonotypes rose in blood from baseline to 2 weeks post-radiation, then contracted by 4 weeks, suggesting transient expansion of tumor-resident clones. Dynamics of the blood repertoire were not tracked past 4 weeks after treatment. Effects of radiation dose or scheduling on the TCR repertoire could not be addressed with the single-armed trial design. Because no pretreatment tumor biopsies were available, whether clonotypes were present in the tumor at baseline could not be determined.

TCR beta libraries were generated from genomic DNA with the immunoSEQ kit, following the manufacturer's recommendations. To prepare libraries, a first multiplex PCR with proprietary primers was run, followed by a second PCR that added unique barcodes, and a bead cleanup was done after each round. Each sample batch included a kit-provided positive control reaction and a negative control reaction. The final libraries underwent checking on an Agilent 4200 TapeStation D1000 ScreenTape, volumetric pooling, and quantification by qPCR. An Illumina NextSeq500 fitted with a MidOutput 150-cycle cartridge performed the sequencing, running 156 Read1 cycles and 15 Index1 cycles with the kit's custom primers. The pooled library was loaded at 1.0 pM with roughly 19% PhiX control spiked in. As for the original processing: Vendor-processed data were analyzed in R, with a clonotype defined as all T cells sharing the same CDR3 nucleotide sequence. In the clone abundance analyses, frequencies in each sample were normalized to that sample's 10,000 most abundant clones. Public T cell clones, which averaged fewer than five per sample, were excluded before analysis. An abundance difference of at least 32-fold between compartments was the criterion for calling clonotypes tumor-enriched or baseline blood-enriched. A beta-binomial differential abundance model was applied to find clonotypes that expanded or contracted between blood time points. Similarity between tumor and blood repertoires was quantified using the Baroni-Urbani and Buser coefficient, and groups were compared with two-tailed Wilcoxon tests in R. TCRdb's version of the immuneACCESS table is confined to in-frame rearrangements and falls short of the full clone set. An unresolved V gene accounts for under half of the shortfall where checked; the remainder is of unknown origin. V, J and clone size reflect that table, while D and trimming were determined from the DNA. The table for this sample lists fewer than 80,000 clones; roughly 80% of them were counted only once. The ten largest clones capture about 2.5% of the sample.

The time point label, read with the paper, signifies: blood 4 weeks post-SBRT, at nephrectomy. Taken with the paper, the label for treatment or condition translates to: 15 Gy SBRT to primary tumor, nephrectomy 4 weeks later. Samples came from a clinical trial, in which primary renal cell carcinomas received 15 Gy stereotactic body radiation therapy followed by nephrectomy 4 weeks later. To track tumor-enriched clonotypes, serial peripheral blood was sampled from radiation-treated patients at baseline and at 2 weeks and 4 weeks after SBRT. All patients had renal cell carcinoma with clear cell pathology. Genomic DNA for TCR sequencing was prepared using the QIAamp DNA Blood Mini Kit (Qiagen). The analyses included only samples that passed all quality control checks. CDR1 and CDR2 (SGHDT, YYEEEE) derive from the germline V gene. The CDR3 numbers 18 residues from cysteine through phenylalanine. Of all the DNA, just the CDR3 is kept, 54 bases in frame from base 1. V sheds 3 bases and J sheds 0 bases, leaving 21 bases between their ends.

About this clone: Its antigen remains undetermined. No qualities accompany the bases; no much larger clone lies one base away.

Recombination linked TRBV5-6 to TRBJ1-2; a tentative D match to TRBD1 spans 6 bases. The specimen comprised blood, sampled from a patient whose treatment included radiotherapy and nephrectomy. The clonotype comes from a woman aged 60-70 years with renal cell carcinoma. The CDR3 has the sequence CASSSLQGRGSANYGYTF. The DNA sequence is TGTGCCAGCAGCTCCCTACAGGGTCGGGGCTCGGCTAACTATGGCTACACCTTC.